This passage covers 18 T cell receptor beta chains from one sample sequenced in a study of T-cell reconstitution after alpha-beta-depleted transplantation in children. Unique molecular identifiers tagged the TCRbeta library. MiXCR was run by TCRdb on the PCR reads, yielding one entry per CDR3 protein. Here the sample spans over 150,000 distinct CDR3 sequences, roughly 6.3% being singletons. Sequencing used PBMCs, obtained before TCRalphabeta/CD19-depleted stem cell transplant. The source of these receptors is a girl under three years old with combined immunodeficiency, due to receive a stem cell transplant.

At least ten counts were recorded for this clonotype. V gene TRBV28 combines with J gene TRBJ2-5; D is unclear. The V gene lost 6 bases and the J gene lost 0 bases, with 11 bases spanning the gap. Per germline, CDR1 MDHEN and CDR2 SYDVKM. This CDR3 is 14 amino acids long. The CDR3 DNA reads as TGTGCCAGCAGCCATAACACATACCAAGAGACCCAGTACTTC. Translated, it gives CASSHNTYQETQYF.

Remarks on this clonotype: This may be a read error, as it is one base from a much larger clone. V usage is TRBV7-2 and J usage is TRBJ1-3; unclear D gene. From germline, CDR1 is SGHTA and CDR2 FQGNSA. The CDR3 length is 14 residues. The CDR3, as DNA: TGTGCCACCAGCTTAACACTTCGTGAAGCCACCATATATTTT. Encoded protein: CATSLTLREATIYF.

This clonotype was detected many times. The V gene is TRBV20-1, the J gene TRBJ2-1; weak D call: TRBD2 (6 bases). This CDR3 comprises 13 residues. The V end lost 7 bases, the J end lost 1 base, and 11 bases lay between the germline ends. The germline V gene encodes CDR1 DFQATT and CDR2 SNEGSKA (reference sequence). CDR3 nucleotides: TGCAGTGGGAGTGCGGGATCCTACAATGAGCAGTTCTTC. It is translated as CSGSAGSYNEQFF.

This clonotype was seen ten or more times. The chain is built from TRBV12-3 or TRBV12-4 and TRBJ1-1; D is possibly TRBD1 (5 bases). The CDR3 has 14 residues. Trimming stripped 3 bases from V and 6 bases from J, with 14 bases between. In DNA, the CDR3 is TGTGCCAGCAGTTTTCTTACAGGAGGGTCTGAAGCTTTCTTT. It specifies CASSFLTGGSEAFF.

DNA of the CDR3: TGTGCCAGCAGAACCGGGACAGACGTCTACGAGCAGTACTTC. It yields the protein CASRTGTDVYEQYF. J is TRBJ2-7 and V is TRBV2; 7 positions agree with TRBD1. The CDR3 length is 14 residues. The V gene end was trimmed by 6 bases and the J gene end by 3 bases; junction bases not matched to a gene: 8. Germline CDR1 reads SNHLY; CDR2 reads FYNNEI.

This clonotype was recorded many times. This chain connects TRBV14 to TRBJ2-3; D tentatively reads TRBD1 or TRBD2 (5 bases each). The V and J ends lost 0 bases and 5 bases respectively, with 12 bases between them. CDR1 is SGHDN and CDR2 is FVKESK in the germline V gene. This CDR3 contains 15 residues. CDR3: CASSQEVWDLDTQYF. The CDR3 DNA sequence: TGTGCCAGCAGCCAAGAAGTTTGGGACCTAGATACGCAGTATTTT.

This clonotype was seen many times. The chain joins TRBV5-1 to TRBJ2-3; D might be TRBD2 (5 bases). The V gene lost 4 bases and the J gene lost 3 bases, with 18 bases spanning the gap. Germline loops: CDR1 SGHRS, CDR2 YFSETQ. This CDR3 has 16 residues. CDR3 residues: CASSPRGGWFTDTQYF. The CDR3 nucleotides read TGCGCCAGCAGCCCGCGCGGAGGTTGGTTTACAGATACGCAGTATTTT.

This clonotype was recorded at least ten times. CDR3 sequence reads: CASSQDGRTSGRQQETQYF. CDR3 coding DNA: TGCGCCAGCAGCCAAGATGGGAGGACTAGCGGGAGACAACAAGAGACCCAGTACTTC. The chain links TRBV4-1 to TRBJ2-5; TRBD2 matches at 13 bases. This CDR3 has 19 residues. CDR1 and CDR2 (germline): MGHRA, YSYEKL. V lost 0 bases, J lost 2 bases, and 9 bases stayed unmatched.

This chain links TRBV6-5 with TRBJ1-5; D not resolved. Germline CDR1 reads MNHEY; CDR2 reads SVGAGI. This CDR3 region has 16 residues. Trimming left V 0 bases short and J 0 bases short, with 9 bases between. The CDR3 reads CASSYSNVYSNQPQHF. In DNA form, the CDR3 reads TGTGCCAGCAGTTACTCGAATGTGTATAGCAATCAGCCCCAGCATTTT.

J is TRBJ2-1 and V is TRBV24-1; 11 nucleotides line up with TRBD2. The CDR3 consists of 18 residues. The V gene end was trimmed by 4 bases and the J gene end by 2 bases; junction bases not matched to a gene: 9. CDR1 is KGHDR and CDR2 is SFDVKD in the germline V gene. CDR3 residues: CATSETSGELGPYNEQFF. CDR3 sequence (DNA): TGTGCCACCAGTGAGACTAGCGGGGAATTGGGCCCCTACAATGAGCAGTTCTTC.

Ten or more counts support this clonotype. The chain recombines TRBV6-2 or TRBV6-3 with TRBJ2-1; D possibly corresponds to TRBD2 (6 bases). CDR3 length: 15 amino acids. V was cut by 4 bases and J by 0 bases, with 10 bases left in between. CDR1 is MNHEY and CDR2 is SVGEGT in the germline V gene. CDR3 protein: CASSWGESSYNEQFF. CDR3 nucleotides: TGTGCCAGCAGTTGGGGGGAGAGCTCCTACAATGAGCAGTTCTTC.

This clonotype was found many times. CDR3 loop: CSVAGGDHADTQYF. DNA of the CDR3: TGCAGCGTCGCGGGGGGAGACCACGCAGATACGCAGTATTTT. This rearrangement joins TRBV29-1 to TRBJ2-3; 8 nucleotides line up with TRBD2. CDR3 length: 14 residues. Looked up from germline, CDR1 is SQVTM and CDR2 is ANQGSEA. Trimming at V came to 6 bases and at J to 4 bases, leaving 9 bases not matched to a gene.

Points on this clonotype: This may arise from a read error, as a much more abundant clone is one base away. The rearrangement uses TRBV5-1 and TRBJ2-7; tentatively, D is TRBD2 (5 bases). The germline gives CDR1 SGHRS, CDR2 YFSETQ. V was cut by 4 bases and J by 7 bases, with 12 bases left in between. The CDR3 runs 12 residues. Here the CDR3 DNA reads TGCGCCAGCAGCCCCCGGGATTTGGAGCAGTACTTC. It specifies CASSPRDLEQYF.

This chain uses TRBV4-2 with TRBJ2-3; D possibly matches TRBD1 or TRBD2 (5 bases each). Germline V gene sequence: CDR1 LGHNA, CDR2 YNFKEQ. Trimming took off 8 bases at V and 2 bases at J, with 20 bases between the two ends. CDR3 length equals 16 residues. The CDR3 loop reads CASPGWGTYITDTQYF. Written as DNA, the CDR3 is TGTGCCAGCCCTGGTTGGGGGACGTACATCACAGATACGCAGTATTTT.

This clonotype was counted at least ten times. The chain joins TRBV12-3 or TRBV12-4 to TRBJ2-6, with no clear D. The CDR3 is made up of 15 amino acids. V lost 6 bases and J 0 bases, leaving 9 bases between the germline ends. In DNA, the CDR3 is TGTGCCAGCAGGACCTTAGCCTCTGGGGCCAACGTCCTGACTTTC. Translating it yields CASRTLASGANVLTF.

In its sample, this clonotype was seen many times. The chain joins TRBV16 to TRBJ2-5, with TRBD2 matching 7 bases. Germline-derived CDR1 and CDR2 are KGHSY and FQNENV. CDR3 size: 14 residues. The V gene end was trimmed by 6 bases and the J gene end by 4 bases; junction bases not matched to a gene: 8. CDR3 sequence (DNA): TGTGCCAGCAGTTACGGGAGGAGGGGAGAGACCCAGTACTTC. Residues: CASSYGRRGETQYF.

This clonotype was recorded many times. This chain joins TRBV9 and TRBJ2-4; D possibly corresponds to TRBD1 (5 bases). Per the germline V gene, CDR1 is SGDLS and CDR2 is YYNGEE. This CDR3 region has 15 residues. Trimming took off 3 bases at V and 4 bases at J, with 14 bases between the two ends. The CDR3 DNA follows: TGTGCCAGCAGCGAAGACAGTGCCCAGAAAAACATTCAGTACTTC. Amino acid sequence: CASSEDSAQKNIQYF.

This clonotype was seen only a few times. The chain joins TRBV5-1 to TRBJ2-1; 8 bases agree with TRBD2. V trimming: 0 bases; J trimming: 3 bases; junction bases outside the gene matches: 17. Germline-derived CDR1 and CDR2 are SGHRS and YFSETQ. This CDR3 is built from 20 residues. The CDR3, as DNA: TGCGCCAGCAGCTTGGGGGTCTGGCGGGGGGCCTTTTACGTCTACAATGAGCAGTTCTTC. It specifies CASSLGVWRGAFYVYNEQFF.